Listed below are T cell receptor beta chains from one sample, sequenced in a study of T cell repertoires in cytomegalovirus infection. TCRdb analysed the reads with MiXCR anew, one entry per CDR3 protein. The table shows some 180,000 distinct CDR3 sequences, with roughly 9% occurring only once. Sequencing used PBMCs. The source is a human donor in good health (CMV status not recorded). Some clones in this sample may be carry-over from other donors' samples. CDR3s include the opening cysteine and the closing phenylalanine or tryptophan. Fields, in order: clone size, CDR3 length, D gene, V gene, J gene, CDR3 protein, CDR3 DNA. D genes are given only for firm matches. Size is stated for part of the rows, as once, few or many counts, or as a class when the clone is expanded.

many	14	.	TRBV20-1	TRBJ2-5	CSARTPRGGETQYF	TGCAGTGCTAGGACACCGCGTGGCGGCGAGACCCAGTACTTC
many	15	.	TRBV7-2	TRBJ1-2	CASIDKMEVVYGYTF	TGTGCCAGCATCGATAAAATGGAGGTTGTCTATGGCTACACCTTC
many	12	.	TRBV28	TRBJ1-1	CASTTSWTEAFF	TGTGCCAGCACCACGTCCTGGACTGAAGCTTTCTTT
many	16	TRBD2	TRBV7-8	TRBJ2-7	CASSLVPSGRVYEQYF	TGTGCCAGCAGCTTAGTTCCTAGCGGGAGGGTCTACGAGCAGTACTTC
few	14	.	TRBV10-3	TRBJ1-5	CAISSDGTNQPQHF	TGTGCCATCTCGTCGGATGGGACCAATCAGCCCCAGCATTTT
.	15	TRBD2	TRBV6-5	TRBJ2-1	CASSYLAGAWNEQFF	TGTGCCAGCAGTTACCTAGCGGGAGCTTGGAATGAGCAGTTCTTC
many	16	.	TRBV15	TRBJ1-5	CATSRDLTGSNQPQHF	TGTGCCACCAGCAGAGATTTAACGGGTAGCAATCAGCCCCAGCATTTT
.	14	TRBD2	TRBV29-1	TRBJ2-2	CSVSTSGRGGELFF	TGCAGCGTCTCTACTAGCGGGAGGGGCGGGGAGCTGTTTTTT
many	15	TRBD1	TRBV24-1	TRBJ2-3	CATSEGQARTDTQYF	TGTGCCACCAGCGAAGGACAGGCCAGGACAGATACGCAGTATTTT
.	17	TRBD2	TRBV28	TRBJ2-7	CASSFHTQTSVTYEQYF	TGTGCCAGCAGTTTCCACACACAGACTAGCGTAACCTACGAGCAGTACTTC